This T cell receptor beta chain originates from a study of cytomegalovirus exposure and HLA in healthy donors. For the study at large: The 120 validation repertoires were produced on the same platform as the approximately 620 repertoires of the first cohort. This was reported in a later analysis. Study-wide results and caveats: Published work reported that the classifier diagnosed cytomegalovirus status with high specificity and sensitivity. Most TCR sequences were uncommon, yet certain public TCRs appeared in many donors.

Only one count was recorded for this clone. The antigen remains undetermined. The V gene lost 1 base and the J gene lost 5 bases, with 11 bases spanning the gap. The CDR3 loop spans 14 amino acids. Germline loops: CDR1 MGHDK, CDR2 SYGVNS. The data were produced by immunoSEQ multiplex PCR, yet TCRdb's version contains in-frame clones alone and is incomplete. The data show more than 110,000 clones, approximately 84% seen once. Sequencing was done on a sample of PBMCs. The TCR comes from a woman between 25 and 40 years old in good health and CMV-seronegative. This sequence joins TRBV25-1 and TRBJ2-5; D might be TRBD2 (5 bases). CDR3 DNA sequence: TGTGCCAGCAGTGAATTGTCGACGGGGGAGACCCAGTACTTC. Amino acids: CASSELSTGETQYF.